The T cell receptor (beta chain) described here comes from a study of T-cell memory formation after mild COVID-19. Study in general: The two donors had largely donor-specific TCR clusters. Study-level results: CD4+ contracting clones lay mainly in CM and EM, CD8+ ones in EMRA. A second wave of clones peaked on day 37, and their SARS-CoV-2 specificity went unconfirmed.

As to this clonotype: Its specificity is not known.

The CDR3 loop spans 17 amino acids. V lost 3 bases, J lost 1 base, and 9 bases stayed unmatched. The germline V gene has CDR1 MGHRA and CDR2 YSYEKL. 5'RACE with constant-segment primers yielded barcoded, UMI-tagged TCR alpha and TCR beta cDNA libraries. TCRdb reanalysed the 5' RACE reads using MiXCR and keeps one entry per CDR3 protein. The sample shows fewer than 500,000 distinct CDR3 sequences, about 23% of them seen only once. The chain carries TRBV4-1 and TRBJ2-1; 7 bases fit TRBD1. Sequenced: PBMCs or a T cell subset sorted from them (not recorded which). This TCR was recovered from an adult woman who had mild COVID-19 (a few samples of this study predate the infection). Cell type and time point are not known. This CDR3 reads CASSHHTQGQSYNEQFF. CDR3 sequence (DNA): TGCGCCAGCAGCCACCATACCCAGGGACAGTCCTACAATGAGCAGTTCTTC.